This T cell receptor beta chain was profiled in a study of OX40 agonist ivuxolimab in advanced cancers. Study-wide points: In the 0.1 to 3.0 mg/kg range, CD4+ and CD8+ blood T cells had expanded clonally by week 6.

In germline, CDR1 is SGHTA, CDR2 FQGNSA. Losses at the gene ends were 5 bases for V and 9 bases for J; bases not matched to a gene: 7. The CDR3 has 15 residues. Some clones are missing from TCRdb's copy, which holds only in-frame ones; the method was immunoSEQ multiplex PCR. The repertoire includes tens of thousands of clones, over 75% of them detected once, and approximately 4.6% sits in the top ten. Notes on this clone: Its matching antigen is unknown.

The chain has TRBV7-2 and TRBJ2-1; 13 bases map to TRBD2. Sequenced material: CD4+ or CD8+ T cells sorted from blood, taken in a trial of the OX40 agonist ivuxolimab. This receptor was obtained from an adult with an advanced solid tumor such as melanoma, head and neck, liver or kidney cancer. The CDR3 nucleotides read TGTGCCAGCAGCACGGGACTAGCGGGATATAGTGAGCAGTTCTTC. Protein sequence: CASSTGLAGYSEQFF.